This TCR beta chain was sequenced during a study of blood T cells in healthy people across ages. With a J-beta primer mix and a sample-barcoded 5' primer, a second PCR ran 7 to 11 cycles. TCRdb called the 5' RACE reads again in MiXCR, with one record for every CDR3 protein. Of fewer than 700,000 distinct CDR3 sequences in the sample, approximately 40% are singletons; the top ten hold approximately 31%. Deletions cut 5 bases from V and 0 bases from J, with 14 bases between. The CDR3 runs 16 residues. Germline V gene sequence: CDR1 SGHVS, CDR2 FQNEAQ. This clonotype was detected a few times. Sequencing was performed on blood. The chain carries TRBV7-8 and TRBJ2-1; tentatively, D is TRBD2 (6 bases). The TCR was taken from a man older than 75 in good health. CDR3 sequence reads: CASSPSGLGSYNEQFF. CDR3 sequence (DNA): TGTGCCAGCAGCCCGAGCGGGTTGGGCTCCTACAATGAGCAGTTCTTC.